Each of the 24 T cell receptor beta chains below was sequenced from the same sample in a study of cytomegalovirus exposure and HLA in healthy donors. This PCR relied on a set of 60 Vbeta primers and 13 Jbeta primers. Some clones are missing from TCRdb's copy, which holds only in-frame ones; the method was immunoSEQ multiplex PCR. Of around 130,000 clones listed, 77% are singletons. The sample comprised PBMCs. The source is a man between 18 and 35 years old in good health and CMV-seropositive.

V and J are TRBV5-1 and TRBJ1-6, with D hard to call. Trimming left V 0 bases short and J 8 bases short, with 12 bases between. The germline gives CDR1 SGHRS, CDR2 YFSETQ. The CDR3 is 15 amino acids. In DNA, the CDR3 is TGCGCCAGCAGCTTGGAAGGGAGGGCGGATTCACCCCTCCACTTT. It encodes CASSLEGRADSPLHF.

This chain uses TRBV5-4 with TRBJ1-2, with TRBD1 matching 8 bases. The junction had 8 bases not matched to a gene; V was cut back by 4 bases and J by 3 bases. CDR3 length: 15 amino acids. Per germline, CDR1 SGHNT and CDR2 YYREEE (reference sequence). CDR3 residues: CASSQDPGGDYGYTF. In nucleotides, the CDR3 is TGTGCCAGCAGCCAAGATCCAGGGGGCGACTATGGCTACACCTTC.

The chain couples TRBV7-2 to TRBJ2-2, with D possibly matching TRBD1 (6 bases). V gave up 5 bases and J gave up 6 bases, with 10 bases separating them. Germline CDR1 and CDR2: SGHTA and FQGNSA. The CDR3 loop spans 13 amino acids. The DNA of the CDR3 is TGTGCCAGCAGCGGGGGCTTACCCGGGGAGCTGTTTTTT. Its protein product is CASSGGLPGELFF.

CDR3 nucleotide sequence: TGTGCCAGCAGCGGAGCGTCAGGGGGAGATGGCTACACCTTC. Residues: CASSGASGGDGYTF. This sequence joins TRBV9 and TRBJ1-2; 7 bases match TRBD1. V shed 3 bases, J shed 6 bases, and the junction held 8 bases outside the gene matches. CDR1 is SGDLS and CDR2 is YYNGEE in the germline V gene. The CDR3 runs to 14 residues.

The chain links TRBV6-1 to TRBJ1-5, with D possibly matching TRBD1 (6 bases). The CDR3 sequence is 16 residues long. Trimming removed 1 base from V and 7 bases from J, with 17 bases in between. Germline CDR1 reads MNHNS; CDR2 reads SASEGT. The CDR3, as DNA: TGTGCCAGCAGTGAAGGTACAGGGAGGGGAAACCAGCCCCAGCATTTT. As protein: CASSEGTGRGNQPQHF.

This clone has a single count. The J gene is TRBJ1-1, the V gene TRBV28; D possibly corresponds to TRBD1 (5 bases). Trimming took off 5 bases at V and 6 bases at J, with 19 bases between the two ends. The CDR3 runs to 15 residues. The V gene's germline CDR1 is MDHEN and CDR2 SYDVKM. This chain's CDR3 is CASSSRGVGVPEAFF. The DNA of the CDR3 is TGTGCCAGCAGTAGTAGGGGTGTTGGGGTCCCTGAAGCTTTCTTT.

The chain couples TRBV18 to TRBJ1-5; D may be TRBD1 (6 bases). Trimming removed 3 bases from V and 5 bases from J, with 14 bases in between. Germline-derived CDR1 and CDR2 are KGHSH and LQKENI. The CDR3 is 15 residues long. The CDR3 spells CASSPNRVSDQPQHF. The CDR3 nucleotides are TGTGCCAGCTCACCGAACAGGGTGAGCGATCAGCCCCAGCATTTT.

For the CDR3, the DNA is TGTGCCACCAGCAGAGCCGGGGATTCCTATGGCTACACCTTC. Amino acids: CATSRAGDSYGYTF. The gene calls are TRBV15 and TRBJ1-2; D is ambiguous. The V gene lost 1 base and the J gene lost 4 bases, with 10 bases spanning the gap. This CDR3 contains 14 residues. CDR1 is LNHNV, CDR2 YYDKDF, per germline (reference sequence).

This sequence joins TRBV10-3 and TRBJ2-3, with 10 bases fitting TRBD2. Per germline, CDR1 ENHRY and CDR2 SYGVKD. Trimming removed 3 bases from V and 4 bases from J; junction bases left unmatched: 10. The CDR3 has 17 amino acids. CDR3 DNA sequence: TGTGCCATCAGTGACTCAATATTAGCGGGAGGCGCAGATACGCAGTATTTT. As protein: CAISDSILAGGADTQYF.

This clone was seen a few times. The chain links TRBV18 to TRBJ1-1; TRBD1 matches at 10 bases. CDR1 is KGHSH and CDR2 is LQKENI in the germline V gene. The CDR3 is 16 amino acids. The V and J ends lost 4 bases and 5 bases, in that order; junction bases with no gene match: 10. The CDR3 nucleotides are TGTGCCAGCTCACTAGGACAGGGGGAGATGGGAACTGAAGCTTTCTTT. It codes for CASSLGQGEMGTEAFF. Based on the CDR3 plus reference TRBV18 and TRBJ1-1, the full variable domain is NAGVMQNPRHLVRRRGQEARLRCSPMKGHSHVYWYRQLPEEGLKFMVYLQKENIIDESGMPKERFSAEFPKEGPSILRIQQVVRGDSAAYFCASSLGQGEMGTEAFFGQGTRLTVV.

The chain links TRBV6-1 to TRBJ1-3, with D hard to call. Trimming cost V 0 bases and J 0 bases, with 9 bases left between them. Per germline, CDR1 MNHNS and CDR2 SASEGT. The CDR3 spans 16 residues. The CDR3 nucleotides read TGTGCCAGCAGTGAAGCCGAAGAGAACTCTGGAAACACCATATATTTT. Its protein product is CASSEAEENSGNTIYF.

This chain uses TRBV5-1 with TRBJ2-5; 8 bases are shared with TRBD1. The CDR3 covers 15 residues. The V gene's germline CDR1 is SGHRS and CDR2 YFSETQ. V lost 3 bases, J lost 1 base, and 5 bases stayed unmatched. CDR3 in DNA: TGCGCCAGCAGCTATGGACAGGGAGGCCAAGAGACCCAGTACTTC. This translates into CASSYGQGGQETQYF. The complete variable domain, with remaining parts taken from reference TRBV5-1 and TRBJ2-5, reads KAGVTQTPRYLIKTRGQQVTLSCSPISGHRSVSWYQQTPGQGLQFLFEYFSETQRNKGNFPGRFSGRQFSNSRSEMNVSTLELGDSALYLCASSYGQGGQETQYFGPGTRLLVL.

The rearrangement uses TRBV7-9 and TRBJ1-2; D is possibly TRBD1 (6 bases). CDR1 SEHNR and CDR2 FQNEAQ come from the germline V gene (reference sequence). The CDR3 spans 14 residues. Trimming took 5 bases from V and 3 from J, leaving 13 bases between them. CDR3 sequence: CASSPRTEDYGYTF. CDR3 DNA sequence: TGTGCCAGCAGCCCCAGGACAGAGGACTATGGCTACACCTTC.

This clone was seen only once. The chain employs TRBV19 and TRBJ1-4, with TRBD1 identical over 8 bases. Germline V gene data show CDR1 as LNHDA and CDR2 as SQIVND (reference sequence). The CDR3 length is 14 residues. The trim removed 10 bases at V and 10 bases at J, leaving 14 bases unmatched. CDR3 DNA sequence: TGTGCCACCAAAAAGACAGGGGTAGAGGGAAAACTGTTTTTT. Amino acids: CATKKTGVEGKLFF.

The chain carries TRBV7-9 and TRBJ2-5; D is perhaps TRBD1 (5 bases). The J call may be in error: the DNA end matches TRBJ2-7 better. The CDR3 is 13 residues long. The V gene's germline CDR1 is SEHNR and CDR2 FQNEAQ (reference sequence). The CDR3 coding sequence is TGTGCCAGCAGCTTAGGGGGCCCCTACGAGCAGTACTTC. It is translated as CASSLGGPYEQYF.

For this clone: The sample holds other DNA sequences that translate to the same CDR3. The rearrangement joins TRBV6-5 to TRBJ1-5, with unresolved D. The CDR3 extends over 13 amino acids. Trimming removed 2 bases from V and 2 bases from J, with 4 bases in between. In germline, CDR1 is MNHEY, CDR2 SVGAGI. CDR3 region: CASSYRGNQPQHF. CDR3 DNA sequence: TGTGCCAGCAGTTACCGGGGCAATCAGCCCCAGCATTTT.

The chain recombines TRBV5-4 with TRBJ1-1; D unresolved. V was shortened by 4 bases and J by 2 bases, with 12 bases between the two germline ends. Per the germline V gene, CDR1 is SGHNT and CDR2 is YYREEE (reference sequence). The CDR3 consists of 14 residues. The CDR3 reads CASSPWAGNTEAFF. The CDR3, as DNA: TGTGCCAGCAGCCCGTGGGCAGGTAACACTGAAGCTTTCTTT.

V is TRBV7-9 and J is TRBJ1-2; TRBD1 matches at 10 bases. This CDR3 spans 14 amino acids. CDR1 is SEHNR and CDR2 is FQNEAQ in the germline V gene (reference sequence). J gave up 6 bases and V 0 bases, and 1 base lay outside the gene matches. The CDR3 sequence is CASSLAGTGDGYTF. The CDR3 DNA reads TGTGCCAGCAGCTTAGCCGGGACAGGGGATGGCTACACCTTC. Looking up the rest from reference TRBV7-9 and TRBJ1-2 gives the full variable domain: DTGVSQNPRHKITKRGQNVTFRCDPISEHNRLYWYRQTLGQGPEFLTYFQNEAQLEKSRLLSDRFSAERPKGSFSTLEIQRTEQGDSAMYLCASSLAGTGDGYTFGSGTRLTVV.

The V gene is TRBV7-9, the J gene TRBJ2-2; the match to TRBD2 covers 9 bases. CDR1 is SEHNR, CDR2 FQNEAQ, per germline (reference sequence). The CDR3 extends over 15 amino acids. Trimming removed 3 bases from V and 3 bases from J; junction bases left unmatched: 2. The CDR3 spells CASSLLAGDTGELFF. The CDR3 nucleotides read TGTGCCAGCAGCTTGTTAGCGGGGGACACCGGGGAGCTGTTTTTT.

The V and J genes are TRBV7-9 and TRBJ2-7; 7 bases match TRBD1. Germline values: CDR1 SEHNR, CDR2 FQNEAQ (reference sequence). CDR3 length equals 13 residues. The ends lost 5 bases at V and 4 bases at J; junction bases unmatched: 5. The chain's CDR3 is CASSATGLYEQYF. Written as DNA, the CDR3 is TGTGCCAGCAGCGCGACAGGGTTGTACGAGCAGTACTTC.

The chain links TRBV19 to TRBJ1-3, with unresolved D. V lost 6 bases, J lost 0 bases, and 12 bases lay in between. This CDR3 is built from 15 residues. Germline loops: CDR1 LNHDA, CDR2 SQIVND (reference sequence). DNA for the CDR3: TGTGCCAGTAGGCCGGGATCCGTCTCTGGAAACACCATATATTTT. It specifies CASRPGSVSGNTIYF.

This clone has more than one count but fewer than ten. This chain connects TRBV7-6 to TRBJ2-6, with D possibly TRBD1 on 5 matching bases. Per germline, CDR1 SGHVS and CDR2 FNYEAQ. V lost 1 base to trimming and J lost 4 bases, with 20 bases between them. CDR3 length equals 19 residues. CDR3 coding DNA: TGTGCCAGCAGCTTAGAATTGCCAGGGTTGGATTCGGGGGCCAACGTCCTGACTTTC. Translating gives CASSLELPGLDSGANVLTF.

CDR3 sequence reads: CASSLSLPETYEQYF. Written as DNA, the CDR3 is TGTGCCAGCAGCTTAAGTTTGCCCGAAACTTACGAGCAGTACTTC. The chain couples TRBV11-2 to TRBJ2-7; D unresolved. The CDR3 has 15 residues. Germline CDR1 and CDR2: SGHAT and FQNNGV. The V end lost 2 bases, the J end lost 4 bases, and 15 bases lay between the germline ends.

In nucleotides, the CDR3 is TGCGCCAGCAGCTTGGGGGACTACCCGGAGACCCAGTACTTC. It specifies CASSLGDYPETQYF. The chain employs TRBV5-1 and TRBJ2-5, with 7 bases matching TRBD2. The V gene end was trimmed by 0 bases and the J gene end by 5 bases; junction bases not matched to a gene: 4. This CDR3 region has 14 residues. The germline V gene has CDR1 SGHRS and CDR2 YFSETQ.